This is a list of T cell receptor beta chains from one sample in a study of T-cell reconstitution after alpha-beta-depleted transplantation in children. One entry per CDR3 protein, called by TCRdb with MiXCR from the PCR reads. The table shows hundreds of thousands of distinct CDR3 sequences, with roughly 15% occurring only once. The sequenced sample was PBMCs from the stem cell graft donor, obtained from the stem cell graft. These receptors were collected from a human donor who donated a stem cell graft to a child with acute myeloid leukemia. CDR3s include the opening cysteine and the closing phenylalanine or tryptophan. Fields, in order: CDR3 protein, CDR3 DNA, V gene, clone size, J gene, D gene. A D gene is named only where the DNA matches it firmly. Some rows have no size entry. The others give once, few or many, or a class for an expanded clone.

CSASGQRIYNEQFF,TGCAGTGCTAGTGGACAAAGAATCTACAATGAGCAGTTCTTC,TRBV20-1,few,TRBJ2-1,.
CASTRPSGGNTEAFF,TGTGCCAGCACCCGACCCTCTGGGGGGAACACTGAAGCTTTCTTT,TRBV12-3/TRBV12-4,.,TRBJ1-1,.
CASSQTRDEQFF,TGTGCCAGCAGTCAGACAAGGGATGAGCAGTTCTTC,TRBV12-3/TRBV12-4,.,TRBJ2-1,.
CASSLKEIYGYTF,TGTGCCAGCAGCTTAAAGGAGATCTATGGCTACACCTTC,TRBV7-9,many,TRBJ1-2,.
CASSLTQGGKQETQYF,TGTGCCAGCAGCCTCACCCAGGGGGGAAAGCAAGAGACCCAGTACTTC,TRBV27,few,TRBJ2-5,.
CASSQGTSTETQYF,TGTGCCAGCAGCCAGGGGACTAGCACGGAGACCCAGTACTTC,TRBV12-3/TRBV12-4,.,TRBJ2-5,TRBD2
CSVEDGTLGYNEQFF,TGCAGCGTTGAAGATGGGACCCTGGGCTACAATGAGCAGTTCTTC,TRBV29-1,.,TRBJ2-1,.
CASSQETGTDTQYF,TGCGCCAGCAGCCAAGAGACAGGGACGGATACGCAGTATTTT,TRBV4-3,.,TRBJ2-3,TRBD1
CASSLVSGPYNEQFF,TGTGCCAGCAGCTTAGTGAGCGGCCCTTACAATGAGCAGTTCTTC,TRBV7-2,many,TRBJ2-1,.
CASSRGWKGGYTF,TGTGCCAGCAGCCGTGGTTGGAAGGGTGGCTACACCTTC,TRBV7-2,many,TRBJ1-2,.
CASKEGLLSYEQYF,TGTGCCAGCAAAGAGGGACTCCTTTCCTACGAGCAGTACTTC,TRBV2,few,TRBJ2-7,.
CATSPPGLAGWFF,TGTGCCACCAGCCCGCCGGGCCTAGCGGGGTGGTTCTTC,TRBV15,.,TRBJ2-1,TRBD2
CASSSLPRGGEAFF,TGTGCCAGCAGTTCACTGCCCAGAGGGGGTGAAGCTTTCTTT,TRBV12-3/TRBV12-4,.,TRBJ1-1,.
CASSLEWSTDTQYF,TGCGCCAGCAGCTTGGAATGGAGCACAGATACGCAGTATTTT,TRBV5-1,many,TRBJ2-3,.
CASSRSETNEKLFF,TGTGCCAGCAGCAGGTCGGAGACTAATGAAAAACTGTTTTTT,TRBV11-1,.,TRBJ1-4,.
CSASKEKYGYTF,TGCAGTGCTAGTAAGGAGAAGTATGGCTACACCTTC,TRBV20-1,many,TRBJ1-2,.
CAIAAGSTDTQYF,TGTGCCATCGCGGCGGGGTCCACAGATACGCAGTATTTT,TRBV24-1,few,TRBJ2-3,.
CASSSGGLKLFF,TGTGCCAGCAGCTCCGGGGGACTAAAACTGTTTTTT,TRBV7-9,few,TRBJ1-4,.
CASRSVLTWTGADTEAFF,TGTGCCAGCAGGTCAGTCCTGACGTGGACGGGGGCGGACACTGAAGCTTTCTTT,TRBV5-5,once,TRBJ1-1,.
CAWSVGSPDTEAFF,TGTGCCTGGAGTGTAGGGTCCCCGGACACTGAAGCTTTCTTT,TRBV30,many,TRBJ1-1,.
CSATDRGNTQYF,TGCAGTGCTACAGACAGGGGTAATACGCAGTATTTT,TRBV20-1,many,TRBJ2-3,TRBD1
CASSLARTSRSYNEQFF,TGTGCCAGCAGTTTAGCTCGGACTAGCCGATCCTACAATGAGCAGTTCTTC,TRBV12-3/TRBV12-4,few,TRBJ2-1,TRBD2
CASSFVGSSTDTQYF,TGTGCCAGCAGTTTTGTTGGGTCGAGCACAGATACGCAGTATTTT,TRBV12-3/TRBV12-4,.,TRBJ2-3,.
CASSDSHPSYNEQFF,TGTGCCAGCAGTGACAGTCACCCCTCCTACAATGAGCAGTTCTTC,TRBV6-4,.,TRBJ2-1,.
CASSPTGVSSTEAFF,TGTGCCAGCTCCCCGACAGGCGTGAGTAGCACTGAAGCTTTCTTT,TRBV18,.,TRBJ1-1,.
CASSVVEGVSYNEQFF,TGTGCCAGCAGTGTAGTGGAGGGGGTGTCCTACAATGAGCAGTTCTTC,TRBV6-2/TRBV6-3,.,TRBJ2-1,.
CASSLSSTVNTIYF,TGTGCCAGCTCACTGAGCTCGACGGTAAACACCATATATTTT,TRBV18,.,TRBJ1-3,.
CASSRDRVQPLHF,TGTGCCAGCAGTCGGGACAGGGTACAACCCCTCCACTTT,TRBV6-1,.,TRBJ1-6,TRBD1
CATSALYNEQFF,TGTGCCACCAGTGCGTTATACAATGAGCAGTTCTTC,TRBV24-1,few,TRBJ2-1,.
CASSPPGVGNTIYF,TGTGCCAGCAGCCCCCCGGGGGTTGGAAACACCATATATTTT,TRBV7-2,few,TRBJ1-3,.
CASSNTGGDNQPQHF,TGTGCCAGCAGCAACACGGGGGGGGACAATCAGCCCCAGCATTTT,TRBV7-2,many,TRBJ1-5,.
CASSGETTRHQPQHF,TGTGCCAGCAGCGGGGAGACAACGAGGCATCAGCCCCAGCATTTT,TRBV7-9,.,TRBJ1-5,.
CATRQGGKTNEKLFF,TGTGCCACCCGACAGGGAGGCAAAACTAATGAAAAACTGTTTTTT,TRBV6-1,.,TRBJ1-4,TRBD1
CASSFPGGADTGELFF,TGCGCCAGCAGCTTCCCAGGGGGCGCGGACACCGGGGAGCTGTTTTTT,TRBV4-1,.,TRBJ2-2,TRBD1
CASSSTGGSETQYF,TGTGCCAGCAGCTCGACAGGGGGATCAGAGACCCAGTACTTC,TRBV7-9,many,TRBJ2-5,TRBD1
CASSPQPVTDPTTDYEQYF,TGCGCCAGCAGCCCCCAGCCGGTGACGGATCCGACCACCGACTACGAGCAGTACTTC,TRBV5-1,few,TRBJ2-7,.
CASSSSGHSNTEAFF,TGTGCCAGCAGCTCCTCGGGACACTCGAACACTGAAGCTTTCTTT,TRBV5-5,many,TRBJ1-1,.
CASSRQGGNTEAFF,TGTGCCAGCAGCCGACAGGGGGGCAACACTGAAGCTTTCTTT,TRBV7-3,many,TRBJ1-1,TRBD1
CASSLIGGPNQPQHF,TGCGCCAGCAGCTTGATAGGGGGGCCCAATCAGCCCCAGCATTTT,TRBV5-1,few,TRBJ1-5,.
CASSDLGTSGPPDTQYF,TGCGCCAGCAGTGACCTCGGGACTAGCGGACCACCGGATACGCAGTATTTT,TRBV10-1,few,TRBJ2-3,TRBD2
CASSSGQGRVYEQYF,TGTGCCAGCAGCTCGGGACAGGGGAGAGTATACGAGCAGTACTTC,TRBV5-5,.,TRBJ2-7,TRBD1
CASSLGQVSYEQYF,TGTGCCAGCAGCTTAGGGCAGGTGTCCTACGAGCAGTACTTC,TRBV7-2,few,TRBJ2-7,.
CSVEDRSREAFF,TGCAGCGTTGAAGATCGGTCACGTGAAGCTTTCTTT,TRBV29-1,few,TRBJ1-1,.
CASSLNEGGAYGYTF,TGTGCCAGCAGCTTGAATGAAGGGGGCGCCTATGGCTACACCTTC,TRBV5-5,.,TRBJ1-2,TRBD1
CASSQVRDSPLHF,TGCGCCAGCAGCCAAGTTCGAGATTCACCCCTCCACTTT,TRBV4-1,few,TRBJ1-6,.
CASSLTEANNSPLHF,TGTGCCAGCAGCTTAACAGAAGCTAATAATTCACCCCTCCACTTT,TRBV7-9,.,TRBJ1-6,.
CSAGTGGGYGGYTF,TGCAGCGCCGGAACGGGGGGTGGCTACGGTGGCTACACCTTC,TRBV29-1,few,TRBJ1-2,.
CSAPKGIDNSPLHF,TGCAGTGCTCCCAAGGGGATTGATAATTCACCCCTCCACTTT,TRBV20-1,many,TRBJ1-6,.
CASINSGGRSQFF,TGTGCCAGCATAAATAGCGGGGGCCGCTCTCAGTTCTTC,TRBV12-3/TRBV12-4,many,TRBJ2-1,TRBD2
CASSHRSGGEETQYF,TGTGCCAGCAGCCACAGATCCGGCGGGGAGGAGACCCAGTACTTC,TRBV3-1,.,TRBJ2-5,.
CASRTGLNTEAFF,TGTGCCAGCAGAACAGGGTTGAACACTGAAGCTTTCTTT,TRBV12-3/TRBV12-4,many,TRBJ1-1,.
CASSLGFGQGNPAYF,.,TRBV5-1,few,TRBJ2-7,.